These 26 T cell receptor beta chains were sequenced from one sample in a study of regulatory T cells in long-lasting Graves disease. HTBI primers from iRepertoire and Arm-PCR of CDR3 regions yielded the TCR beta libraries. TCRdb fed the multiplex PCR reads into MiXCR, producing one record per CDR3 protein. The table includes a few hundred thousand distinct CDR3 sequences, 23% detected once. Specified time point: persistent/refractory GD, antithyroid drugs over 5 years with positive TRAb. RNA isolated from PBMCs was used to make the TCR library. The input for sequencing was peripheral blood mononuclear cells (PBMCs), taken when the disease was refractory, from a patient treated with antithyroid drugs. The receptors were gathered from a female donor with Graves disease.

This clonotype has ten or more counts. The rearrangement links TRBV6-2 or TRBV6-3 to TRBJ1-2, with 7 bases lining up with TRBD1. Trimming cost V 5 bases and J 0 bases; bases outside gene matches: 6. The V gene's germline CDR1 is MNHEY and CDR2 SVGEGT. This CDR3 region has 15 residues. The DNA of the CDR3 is TGTGCCAGCAGTGGGGGGACAGCTACTAACTATGGCTACACCTTC. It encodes CASSGGTATNYGYTF.

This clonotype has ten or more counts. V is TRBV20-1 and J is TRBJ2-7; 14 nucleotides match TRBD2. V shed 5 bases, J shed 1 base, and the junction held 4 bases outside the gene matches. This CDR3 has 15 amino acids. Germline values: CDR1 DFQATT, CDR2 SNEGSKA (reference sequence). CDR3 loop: CSALGLAGGSYEQYF. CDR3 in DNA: TGCAGTGCTTTAGGACTAGCGGGAGGATCCTACGAGCAGTACTTC.

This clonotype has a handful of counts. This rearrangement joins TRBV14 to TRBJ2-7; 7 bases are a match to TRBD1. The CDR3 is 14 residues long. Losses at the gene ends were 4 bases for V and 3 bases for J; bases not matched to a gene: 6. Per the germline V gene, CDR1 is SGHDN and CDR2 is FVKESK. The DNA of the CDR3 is TGTGCCAGCAGCCCACGGGACAGCCTCTACGAGCAGTACTTC. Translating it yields CASSPRDSLYEQYF.

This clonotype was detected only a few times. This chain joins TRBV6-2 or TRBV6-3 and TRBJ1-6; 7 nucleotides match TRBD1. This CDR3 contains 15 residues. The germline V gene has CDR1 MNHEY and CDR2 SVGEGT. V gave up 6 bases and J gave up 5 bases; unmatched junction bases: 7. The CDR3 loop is CASSTWDSDNSPLHF. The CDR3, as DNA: TGTGCCAGCAGCACTTGGGACAGCGATAATTCACCCCTCCACTTT.

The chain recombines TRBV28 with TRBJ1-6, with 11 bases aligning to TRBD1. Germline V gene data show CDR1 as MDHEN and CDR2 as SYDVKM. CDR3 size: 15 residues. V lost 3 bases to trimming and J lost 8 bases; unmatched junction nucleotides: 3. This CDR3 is CASSLGTGGYSPLHF. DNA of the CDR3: TGTGCCAGCAGTTTGGGGACAGGGGGTTATTCACCCCTCCACTTT.

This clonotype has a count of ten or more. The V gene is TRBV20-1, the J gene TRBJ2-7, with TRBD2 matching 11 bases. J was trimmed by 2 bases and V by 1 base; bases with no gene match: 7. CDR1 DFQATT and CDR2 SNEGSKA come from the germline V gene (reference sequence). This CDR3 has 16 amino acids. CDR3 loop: CSARALIAGGPYEQYF. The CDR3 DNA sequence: TGCAGTGCTAGAGCTTTAATAGCGGGAGGGCCCTACGAGCAGTACTTC.

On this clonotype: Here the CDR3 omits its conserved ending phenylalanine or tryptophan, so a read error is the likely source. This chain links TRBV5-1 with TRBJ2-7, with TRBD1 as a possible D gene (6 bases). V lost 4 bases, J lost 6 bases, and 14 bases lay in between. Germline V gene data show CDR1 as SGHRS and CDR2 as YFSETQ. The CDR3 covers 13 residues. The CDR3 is CASSQHRAREQYL. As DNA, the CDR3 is TGCGCCAGCAGCCAGCACAGGGCCCGCGAGCAGTACCTC.

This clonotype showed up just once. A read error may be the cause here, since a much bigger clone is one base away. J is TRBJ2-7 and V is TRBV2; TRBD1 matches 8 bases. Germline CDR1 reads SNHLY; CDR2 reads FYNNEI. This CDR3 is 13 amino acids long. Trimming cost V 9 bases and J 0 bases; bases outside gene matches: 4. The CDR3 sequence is CARQGDLSYEQYF. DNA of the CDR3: TGTGCCAGACAGGGGGACCTCTCCTACGAGCAGTACTTC.

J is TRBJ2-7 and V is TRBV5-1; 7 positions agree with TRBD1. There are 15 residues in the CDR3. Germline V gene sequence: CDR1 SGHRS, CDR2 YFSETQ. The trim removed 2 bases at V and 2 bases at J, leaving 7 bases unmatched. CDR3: CASSFETGSTYEQYF. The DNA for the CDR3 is TGCGCCAGCAGCTTCGAGACAGGGTCCACCTACGAGCAGTACTTC.

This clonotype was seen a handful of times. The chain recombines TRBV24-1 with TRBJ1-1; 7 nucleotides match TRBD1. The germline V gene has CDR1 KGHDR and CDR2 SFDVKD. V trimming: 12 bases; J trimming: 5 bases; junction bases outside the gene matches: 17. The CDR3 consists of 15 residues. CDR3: CAPDLRQGNETEAFF. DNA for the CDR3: TGTGCCCCGGACCTTCGACAGGGAAATGAGACTGAAGCTTTCTTT.

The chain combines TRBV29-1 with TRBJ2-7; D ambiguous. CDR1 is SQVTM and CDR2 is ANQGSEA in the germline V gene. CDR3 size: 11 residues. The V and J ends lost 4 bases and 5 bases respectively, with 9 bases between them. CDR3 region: CSVVFRNEQYF. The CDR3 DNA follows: TGCAGCGTTGTGTTCAGGAACGAGCAGTACTTC.

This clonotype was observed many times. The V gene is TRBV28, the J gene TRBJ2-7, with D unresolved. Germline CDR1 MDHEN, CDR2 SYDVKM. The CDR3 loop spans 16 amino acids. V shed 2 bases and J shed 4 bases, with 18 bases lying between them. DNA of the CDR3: TGTGCCAGCAGTTTAGGGCCGCGGCAGCTAAGTTACGAGCAGTACTTC. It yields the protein CASSLGPRQLSYEQYF.

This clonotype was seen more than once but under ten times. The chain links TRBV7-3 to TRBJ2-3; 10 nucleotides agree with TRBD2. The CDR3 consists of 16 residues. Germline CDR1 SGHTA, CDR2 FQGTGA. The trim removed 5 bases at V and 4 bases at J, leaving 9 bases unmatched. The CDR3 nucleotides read TGTGCCAGCAGCCTAAGGCTGAGCGGGAGGGCAGATACGCAGTATTTT. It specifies CASSLRLSGRADTQYF.

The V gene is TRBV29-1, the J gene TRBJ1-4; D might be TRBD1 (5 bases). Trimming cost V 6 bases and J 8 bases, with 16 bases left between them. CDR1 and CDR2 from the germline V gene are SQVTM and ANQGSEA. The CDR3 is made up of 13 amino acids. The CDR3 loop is CSVELGGGEKLFF. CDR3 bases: TGCAGCGTCGAGCTCGGGGGGGGGGAAAAACTGTTTTTT.

The CDR3 spells CASSHSALALEEHTDTQYF. DNA of the CDR3: TGTGCCAGCAGCCATTCCGCGCTAGCCCTGGAAGAACACACAGATACGCAGTATTTT. V and J are TRBV13 and TRBJ2-3; tentative D call: TRBD2 (5 bases). V was clipped by 5 bases and J by 2 bases, with 26 bases between them. This CDR3 region has 19 residues. Germline CDR1 PRHDT, CDR2 FYEKMQ (reference sequence).

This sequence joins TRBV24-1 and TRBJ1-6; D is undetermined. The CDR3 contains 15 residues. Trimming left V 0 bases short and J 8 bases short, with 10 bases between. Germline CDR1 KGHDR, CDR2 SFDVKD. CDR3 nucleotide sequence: TGTGCCACCAGTGATTTGCGGGCGTCGGATTCACCCCTCCACTTT. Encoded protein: CATSDLRASDSPLHF.

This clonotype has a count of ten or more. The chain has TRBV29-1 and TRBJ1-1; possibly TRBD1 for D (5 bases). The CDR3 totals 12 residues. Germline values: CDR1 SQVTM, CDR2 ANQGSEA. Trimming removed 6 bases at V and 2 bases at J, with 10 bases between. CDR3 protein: CSVGTVNTEAFF. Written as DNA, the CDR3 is TGCAGCGTCGGGACGGTAAACACTGAAGCTTTCTTT.

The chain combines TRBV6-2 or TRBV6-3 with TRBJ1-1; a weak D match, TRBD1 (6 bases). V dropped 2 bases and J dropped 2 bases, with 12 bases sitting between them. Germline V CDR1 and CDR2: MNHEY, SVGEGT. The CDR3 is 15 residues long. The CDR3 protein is CASSYQGRGNTEAFF. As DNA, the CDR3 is TGTGCCAGCAGTTACCAGGGCAGGGGAAACACTGAAGCTTTCTTT.

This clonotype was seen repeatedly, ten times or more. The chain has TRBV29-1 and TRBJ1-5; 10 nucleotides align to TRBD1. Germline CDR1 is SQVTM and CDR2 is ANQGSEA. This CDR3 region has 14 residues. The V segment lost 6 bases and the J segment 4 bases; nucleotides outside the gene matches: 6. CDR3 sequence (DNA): TGCAGCGTAACGACAGGGGGCAGGAATCAGCCCCAGCATTTT. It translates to CSVTTGGRNQPQHF. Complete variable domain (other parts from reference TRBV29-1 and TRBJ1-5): SAVISQKPSRDICQRGTSLTIQCQVDSQVTMMFWYRQQPGQSLTLIATANQGSEATYESGFVIDKFPISRPNLTFSTLTVSNMSPEDSSIYLCSVTTGGRNQPQHFGDGTRLSIL.

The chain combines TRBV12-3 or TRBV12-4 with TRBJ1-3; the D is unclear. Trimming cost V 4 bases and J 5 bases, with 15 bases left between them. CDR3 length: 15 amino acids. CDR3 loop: CASSSPRGGRNTIYF. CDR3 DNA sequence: TGTGCCAGCAGTTCCCCCCGGGGAGGGCGAAACACCATATATTTT.

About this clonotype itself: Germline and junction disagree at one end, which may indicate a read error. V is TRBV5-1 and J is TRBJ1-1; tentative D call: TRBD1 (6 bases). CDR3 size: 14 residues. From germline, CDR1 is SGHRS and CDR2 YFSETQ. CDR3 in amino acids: CASSLGGQNAEAFF. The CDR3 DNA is TGCGCCAGCAGCTTGGGGGGGCAGAACGCTGAAGCTTTCTTT.

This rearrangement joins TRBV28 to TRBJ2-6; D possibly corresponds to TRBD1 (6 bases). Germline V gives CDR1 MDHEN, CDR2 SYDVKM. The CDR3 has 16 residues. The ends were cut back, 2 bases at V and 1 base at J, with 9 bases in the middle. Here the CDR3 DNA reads TGTGCCAGCAGTTTAAACAGGGCATCTGGGGCCAACGTCCTGACTTTC. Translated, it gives CASSLNRASGANVLTF.

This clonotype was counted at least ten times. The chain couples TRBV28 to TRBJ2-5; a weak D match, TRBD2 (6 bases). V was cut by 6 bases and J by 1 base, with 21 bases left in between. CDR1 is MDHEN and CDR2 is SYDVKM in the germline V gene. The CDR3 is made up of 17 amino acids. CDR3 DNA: TGTGCCAGCAGCCTACCGGAGGGTAGCGTTACCCAAGAGACCCAGTACTTC. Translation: CASSLPEGSVTQETQYF.

CDR3 DNA: TGTGCCAGCAGCGCCCAGACTAGGACGAAAGAGACCCAGTACTTC. Protein product: CASSAQTRTKETQYF. The V call is TRBV5-4, the J call TRBJ2-5, with a possible D match to TRBD2 (6 bases). This CDR3 is 15 amino acids long. Germline-derived CDR1 and CDR2 are SGHNT and YYREEE (reference sequence). V lost 4 bases, J lost 3 bases, and 16 bases lay in between.

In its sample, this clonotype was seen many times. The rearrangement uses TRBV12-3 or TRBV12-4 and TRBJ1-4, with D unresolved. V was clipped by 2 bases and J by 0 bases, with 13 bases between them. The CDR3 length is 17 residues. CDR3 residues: CASSLRPYTATNEKLFF. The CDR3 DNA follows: TGTGCCAGCAGTTTACGACCCTACACAGCAACTAATGAAAAACTGTTTTTT.

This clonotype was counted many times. This chain's CDR3 is CASSIAGVNTEAFF. The CDR3 DNA is TGTGCCAGCAGTATAGCAGGGGTGAACACTGAAGCTTTCTTT. The rearrangement links TRBV6-1 to TRBJ1-1, with D maybe TRBD1 (6 bases). This CDR3 spans 14 amino acids. The V gene lost 5 bases and the J gene lost 0 bases, with 10 bases spanning the gap. CDR1 MNHNS and CDR2 SASEGT come from the germline V gene.